This T cell receptor (beta chain) was observed in a study of neurological immune-mediated disorders. General study findings and limits: HTLV-1-associated myelopathy had the most TCR clonal expansion, and multiple sclerosis had the least, less than healthy controls. Across subjects, no CDR3 amino acid sequence appeared in expanded clones of more than one subject, a finding that suggested private repertoires in all groups.

In its sample, this clonotype was seen many times. Antigen specificity is unknown. The junction departs from the called germline gene at one end, perhaps through a read error. CDR3 length equals 15 residues. Germline loops: CDR1 SGHTA, CDR2 FQGNSA. 5'RACE employing 10-nucleotide random UMIs yielded the cDNA. TCRdb called the 5' RACE reads again in MiXCR, with one record for every CDR3 protein. The sample holds 25,000 to 30,000 distinct CDR3 sequences, around 3.2% seen once. Libraries used 2 million unsorted PBMCs kept frozen in RNAlater. The chain combines TRBV7-2 with TRBJ1-2; TRBD1 aligns across 12 bases. This clonotype was sampled from a woman aged 25 to 39 with multiple sclerosis. Sequencing was carried out using PBMCs. CDR3 amino acids: CASSLAGTGGYGYTF. CDR3 nucleotides: TGTGCCAGCAGCTTAGCTGGGACAGGGGGCTATGGCTACACATTC.